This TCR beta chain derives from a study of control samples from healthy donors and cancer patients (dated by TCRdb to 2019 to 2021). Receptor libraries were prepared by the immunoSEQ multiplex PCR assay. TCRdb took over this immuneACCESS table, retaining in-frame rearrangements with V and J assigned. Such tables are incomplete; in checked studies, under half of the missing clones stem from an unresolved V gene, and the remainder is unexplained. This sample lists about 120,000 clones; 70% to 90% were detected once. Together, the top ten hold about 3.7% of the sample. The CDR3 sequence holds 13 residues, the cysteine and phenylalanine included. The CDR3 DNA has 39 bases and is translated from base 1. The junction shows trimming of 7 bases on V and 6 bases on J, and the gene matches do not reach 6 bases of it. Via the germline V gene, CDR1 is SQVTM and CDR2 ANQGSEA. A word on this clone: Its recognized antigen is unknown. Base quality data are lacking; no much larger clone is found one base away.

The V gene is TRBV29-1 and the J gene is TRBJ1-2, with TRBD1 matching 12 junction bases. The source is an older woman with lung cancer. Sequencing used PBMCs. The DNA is TGCAGCGGGGGACAGGGGGCTGATCATGGCTACACCTTC. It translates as CSGGQGADHGYTF. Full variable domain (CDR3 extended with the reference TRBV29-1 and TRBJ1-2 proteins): SAVISQKPSRDICQRGTSLTIQCQVDSQVTMMFWYRQQPGQSLTLIATANQGSEATYESGFVIDKFPISRPNLTFSTLTVSNMSPEDSSIYLCSGGQGADHGYTFGSGTRLTVV.